The 32 T cell receptor beta chains given below trace back to one sample, sequenced in a study of blood T cell repertoires in COVID-19. Clones were sequenced by immunoSEQ multiplex PCR, and TCRdb holds only the in-frame ones, with some missing. The data hold about 300,000 clones, with 89% observed a single time. The material sequenced was peripheral blood. These receptors originate from a man between 18 and 29 years old who had recovered from COVID-19.

The chain carries TRBV5-8 and TRBJ2-6; D gene unclear. The V end lost 0 bases, the J end lost 2 bases, and 6 bases lay between the germline ends. CDR3 size: 15 residues. Germline-derived CDR1 and CDR2 are SGHTS and YDEGEE. In nucleotides, the CDR3 is TGTGCCAGCAGCTTGGGGCACACTGGGGCCAACGTCCTGACTTTC. Translated, it gives CASSLGHTGANVLTF.

The rearrangement links TRBV5-1 to TRBJ2-7, with 7 bases aligning to TRBD1. With 1 base clipped from V and 3 bases from J, the junction kept 4 bases outside the gene matches. Germline V gives CDR1 SGHRS, CDR2 YFSETQ. The CDR3 spans 14 residues. The CDR3 region is CASSLLGQIYEQYF. For the CDR3, the DNA is TGCGCCAGCAGCTTGCTGGGACAGATCTACGAGCAGTACTTC.

This clone was picked up one time. The J gene is TRBJ2-1, the V gene TRBV5-4, with TRBD1 matching over 9 bases. The J segment lost 2 bases and the V segment lost 3 bases, leaving 6 bases of the junction unmatched. There are 16 residues in the CDR3. Germline CDR1 is SGHNT and CDR2 is YYREEE (reference sequence). The DNA of the CDR3 is TGTGCCAGCAGCTCAACGTGGACAGGGGCCTACAATGAGCAGTTCTTC. Protein product: CASSSTWTGAYNEQFF.

The rearrangement joins TRBV3-1 (or the pseudogene TRBV3-2) to TRBJ2-7; D is unclear. This CDR3 is 11 amino acids long. CDR1 LGHDT and CDR2 YNNKEL come from the germline V gene (reference sequence). V lost 4 bases and J 3 bases, leaving 4 bases between the germline ends. CDR3 residues: CASSLGYEQYF. In DNA form, the CDR3 reads TGTGCCAGCAGCCTCGGCTACGAGCAGTACTTC.

This chain joins TRBV7-2 and TRBJ1-2; D not resolved. Germline V lookup: CDR1 SGHTA, CDR2 FQGNSA. The V end lost 1 base, the J end lost 7 bases, and 16 bases lay between the germline ends. This CDR3 has 15 amino acids. The CDR3 is CASSLGIAGSGGYTF. The CDR3 DNA reads as TGTGCCAGCAGCTTAGGGATCGCGGGGAGCGGTGGCTACACCTTC.

This chain joins TRBV5-1 and TRBJ1-2; weak D call: TRBD1 (6 bases). CDR1 is SGHRS, CDR2 YFSETQ, per germline. V lost 0 bases and J 3 bases, leaving 12 bases between the germline ends. CDR3 length: 15 residues. CDR3 in amino acids: CASSLVPGADYGYTF. Written as DNA, the CDR3 is TGCGCCAGCAGCTTGGTTCCAGGGGCGGACTATGGCTACACCTTC.

V gene TRBV24-1 combines with J gene TRBJ1-2; TRBD1 agrees at 9 bases. V shed 4 bases and J 5 bases; nucleotides not matched to a gene: 4. There are 14 residues in the CDR3. CDR1 is KGHDR, CDR2 SFDVKD, per germline. The CDR3 protein is CATSDPDRGYGYTF. CDR3 in DNA: TGTGCCACCAGTGACCCGGACAGGGGATATGGCTACACCTTC.

The chain recombines TRBV12-2 with TRBJ2-1; the table's D call TRBD2 went unverified against the DNA. TRBV12-2 is described as a pseudogene. The CDR3 length is 16 residues. The CDR3 region has the DNA TGTGCAAGTCGCTTACAGCCCGGGAGCTCCTACAATGAGCAGTTCTTC. It yields the protein CASRLQPGSSYNEQFF.

The V and J genes are TRBV5-1 and TRBJ1-5; D not certain. From germline, CDR1 is SGHRS and CDR2 YFSETQ. CDR3 length: 14 residues. V lost 4 bases and J 5 bases, leaving 13 bases between the germline ends. CDR3 protein: CASSPGNLDQPQHF. The CDR3 DNA sequence: TGCGCCAGCAGCCCGGGAAACCTGGATCAGCCCCAGCATTTT.

The rearrangement uses TRBV14 and TRBJ2-7, with D possibly TRBD2 on 5 matching bases. Germline CDR1 is SGHDN and CDR2 is FVKESK. The V and J ends lost 4 bases and 7 bases respectively, with 14 bases between them. The CDR3 covers 13 residues. The CDR3 here is CASSPVVGVEQYF. Here the CDR3 DNA reads TGTGCCAGCAGCCCCGTGGTCGGGGTTGAGCAGTACTTC.

The chain joins TRBV4-1 to TRBJ2-7; D remains unclear. The CDR3 extends over 15 amino acids. The germline gives CDR1 MGHRA, CDR2 YSYEKL. Trimming removed 4 bases at V and 0 bases at J, with 13 bases between. The DNA of the CDR3 is TGCGCCAGCAGCCCTCGGAGCTCGAGCTCCTACGAGCAGTACTTC. It encodes CASSPRSSSSYEQYF.

This chain uses TRBV19 with TRBJ1-5, with D maybe TRBD1 (6 bases). V dropped 7 bases and J dropped 0 bases, with 13 bases sitting between them. CDR1 and CDR2 (germline): LNHDA, SQIVND (reference sequence). The CDR3 contains 15 residues. The CDR3 sequence is CASNIGTRSNQPQHF. DNA for the CDR3: TGTGCCAGTAACATAGGGACACGTAGCAATCAGCCCCAGCATTTT.

J is TRBJ2-5 and V is TRBV6-5; the match to TRBD2 covers 12 bases. V gave up 8 bases and J gave up 5 bases; unmatched junction bases: 6. The CDR3 has 14 residues. Germline CDR1 and CDR2: MNHEY and SVGAGI. CDR3 amino acids: CASSLAGGPETQYF. CDR3 nucleotide sequence: TGTGCCAGCTCTCTAGCGGGGGGGCCTGAGACCCAGTACTTC.

The rearrangement joins TRBV18 to TRBJ2-1, with D possibly matching TRBD2 (5 bases). The CDR3 contains 15 residues. Germline-derived CDR1 and CDR2 are KGHSH and LQKENI. Trimming pared 0 bases from V and 5 bases from J, leaving 11 bases between. CDR3 sequence (DNA): TGTGCCAGCTCACCACCTGGCGGGCCTAACAATGAGCAGTTCTTC. It translates to CASSPPGGPNNEQFF.

This clone occurred once. The J gene is TRBJ1-1, the V gene TRBV7-9; no reliable D call. Between the trimmed V and J ends, which lost 2 bases and 1 base, there was a span of 5 bases. The V gene's germline CDR1 is SEHNR and CDR2 FQNEAQ (reference sequence). This CDR3 comprises 13 residues. CDR3 sequence (DNA): TGTGCCAGCAGCTTACAGAAGAACACTGAAGCTTTCTTT. Its protein is CASSLQKNTEAFF.

The V gene is TRBV19, the J gene TRBJ1-1, with D unclear. Per the germline V gene, CDR1 is LNHDA and CDR2 is SQIVND (reference sequence). The CDR3 contains 13 residues. V lost 2 bases and J 3 bases, leaving 7 bases between the germline ends. Written as DNA, the CDR3 is TGTGCCAGTAGTATACTAGAGGACACTGAAGCTTTCTTT. Translating gives CASSILEDTEAFF.

The V gene is TRBV2, the J gene TRBJ2-1; D perhaps matches TRBD2 (5 bases). The CDR3 consists of 14 residues. CDR1 is SNHLY, CDR2 FYNNEI, per germline. Trimming removed 5 bases at V and 3 bases at J, with 11 bases between. For the CDR3, the DNA is TGTGCCAGCAGTCCCCCTGAGGGCTACAATGAGCAGTTCTTC. It encodes CASSPPEGYNEQFF. Together with reference TRBV2 and TRBJ2-1, the CDR3 gives the full variable domain: EPEVTQTPSHQVTQMGQEVILRCVPISNHLYFYWYRQILGQKVEFLVSFYNNEISEKSEIFDDQFSVERPDGSNFTLKIRSTKLEDSAMYFCASSPPEGYNEQFFGPGTRLTVL.

This CDR3 reads CAISNADRSTEAFF. CDR3 DNA: TGTGCCATCAGCAATGCAGACAGGTCCACTGAAGCTTTCTTT. The gene calls are TRBV10-3 and TRBJ1-1, with D perhaps TRBD1 (6 bases). This CDR3 has 14 amino acids. Per the germline V gene, CDR1 is ENHRY and CDR2 is SYGVKD. Trimming removed 6 bases from V and 4 bases from J, with 15 bases in between.

The chain links TRBV7-3 to TRBJ2-2, with 11 bases lining up with TRBD2. Germline V gene data show CDR1 as SGHTA and CDR2 as FQGTGA. Trimming at V came to 1 base and at J to 5 bases, leaving 3 bases not matched to a gene. The CDR3 has 16 residues. Here the CDR3 DNA reads TGTGCCAGCAGCTTAAGTATAGCGGGAGGGACCGGGGAGCTGTTTTTT. Residues: CASSLSIAGGTGELFF.

The chain joins TRBV5-4 to TRBJ2-1; perhaps TRBD2 as D (6 bases). Between the trimmed V and J ends, which lost 0 bases and 5 bases, there was a span of 18 bases. Germline V gene data show CDR1 as SGHNT and CDR2 as YYREEE (reference sequence). The CDR3 loop spans 17 amino acids. The CDR3 coding sequence is TGTGCCAGCAGCTTGGAAATGTGGGCTAGCGTACACAATGAGCAGTTCTTC. Protein sequence: CASSLEMWASVHNEQFF. Full variable domain (remainder filled in from reference TRBV5-4 and TRBJ2-1): ETGVTQSPTHLIKTRGQQVTLRCSSQSGHNTVSWYQQALGQGPQFIFQYYREEENGRGNFPPRFSGLQFPNYSSELNVNALELDDSALYLCASSLEMWASVHNEQFFGPGTRLTVL.

This clone was counted a few times. CDR3 region: CASSPGTGVNQPQHF. DNA for the CDR3: TGTGCCAGCTCCCCCGGGACAGGGGTCAATCAGCCCCAGCATTTT. The chain couples TRBV18 to TRBJ1-5; 10 bases fit TRBD1. The V segment lost 6 bases and the J segment 3 bases; nucleotides outside the gene matches: 5. CDR1 and CDR2 from the germline V gene are KGHSH and LQKENI. CDR3 length equals 15 residues.

This chain uses TRBV6-1 with TRBJ1-1, with D perhaps TRBD1 (5 bases). CDR3 length: 16 amino acids. The V end lost 0 bases, the J end lost 5 bases, and 16 bases lay between the germline ends. CDR1 MNHNS and CDR2 SASEGT come from the germline V gene. The CDR3 sequence: CASSEATASGGTEAFF. CDR3 bases: TGTGCCAGCAGTGAAGCCACCGCCTCGGGGGGGACTGAAGCTTTCTTT.

The J gene is TRBJ2-3, the V gene TRBV5-1; 10 bases are a match to TRBD2. The junction had 5 bases not matched to a gene; V was cut back by 0 bases and J by 4 bases. Germline values: CDR1 SGHRS, CDR2 YFSETQ. This CDR3 comprises 16 residues. This CDR3 reads CASSLADLAGADTQYF. CDR3 bases: TGCGCCAGCAGCTTGGCCGACCTAGCGGGAGCAGATACGCAGTATTTT.

J is TRBJ2-2 and V is TRBV19; D is possibly TRBD1 (6 bases). CDR1 is LNHDA, CDR2 SQIVND, per germline (reference sequence). The CDR3 is made up of 18 amino acids. Trimming left V 4 bases short and J 7 bases short, with 25 bases between. CDR3 protein: CASSTPGQGMAPYGELFF. The DNA of the CDR3 is TGTGCCAGTAGTACCCCGGGGCAGGGGATGGCCCCTTACGGGGAGCTGTTTTTT. The full variable domain, with the rest looked up from reference TRBV19 and TRBJ2-2, is DGGITQSPKYLFRKEGQNVTLSCEQNLNHDAMYWYRQDPGQGLRLIYYSQIVNDFQKGDIAEGYSVSREKKESFPLTVTSAQKNPTAFYLCASSTPGQGMAPYGELFFGEGSRLTVL.

This clone has only one observation. The J gene is TRBJ1-1, the V gene TRBV27, with 7 bases identical to TRBD1. CDR3 length: 15 amino acids. J was trimmed by 5 bases and V by 4 bases; bases with no gene match: 10. Germline CDR1 is MNHEY and CDR2 is SMNVEV (reference sequence). The CDR3 here is CASSYGPGGVTEAFF. CDR3 DNA: TGTGCCAGCAGTTATGGGCCAGGGGGTGTGACTGAAGCTTTCTTT.

This CDR3 reads CATSRDLQGGSNGYTF. The DNA for the CDR3 is TGTGCCACCAGCAGAGATCTACAGGGGGGTAGTAATGGCTACACCTTC. This chain links TRBV15 with TRBJ1-2; TRBD1 agrees at 8 bases. CDR3 size: 16 residues. Losses at the gene ends were 0 bases for V and 6 bases for J; bases not matched to a gene: 9. CDR1 is LNHNV, CDR2 YYDKDF, per germline (reference sequence).

The chain is built from TRBV5-1 and TRBJ2-5; possible D gene TRBD2, 5 bases. CDR1 SGHRS and CDR2 YFSETQ come from the germline V gene. This CDR3 is 14 amino acids long. V was clipped by 1 base and J by 1 base, with 8 bases between them. CDR3 amino acids: CASSLTAGQETQYF. The CDR3 nucleotides read TGCGCCAGCAGCTTGACGGCGGGCCAAGAGACCCAGTACTTC.

The chain couples TRBV7-2 to TRBJ1-2, with 7 bases lining up with TRBD1. CDR1 and CDR2 (germline): SGHTA, FQGNSA. This CDR3 region has 14 residues. J lost 2 bases, V lost 0 bases, and 0 bases had no gene match. The CDR3 bases are TGTGCCAGCAGCTTAGCAGGGGGCAACTATGGCTACACCTTC. Translated: CASSLAGGNYGYTF.

V usage is TRBV25-1 and J usage is TRBJ1-6, with D perhaps matching TRBD1 (5 bases). The germline V gene has CDR1 MGHDK and CDR2 SYGVNS. The V gene lost 6 bases and the J gene lost 4 bases, with 10 bases spanning the gap. This CDR3 comprises 14 residues. CDR3 in DNA: TGTGCCAGCAGCCAGGGAGGGTATAATTCACCCCTCCACTTT. Translated, it gives CASSQGGYNSPLHF. Based on the CDR3 plus reference TRBV25-1 and TRBJ1-6, the full variable domain is EADIYQTPRYLVIGTGKKITLECSQTMGHDKMYWYQQDPGMELHLIHYSYGVNSTEKGDLSSESTVSRIRTEHFPLTLESARPSHTSQYLCASSQGGYNSPLHFGNGTRLTVT.

This chain links TRBV19 with TRBJ2-3, with D uncertain. Deletions cut 3 bases from V and 5 bases from J, with 9 bases between. Germline lookup yields CDR1 LNHDA and CDR2 SQIVND (reference sequence). The CDR3 is made up of 13 amino acids. The DNA of the CDR3 is TGTGCCAGTAGTATCCGACTGGAAGATACGCAGTATTTT. This translates into CASSIRLEDTQYF. The complete variable domain, with remaining parts taken from reference TRBV19 and TRBJ2-3, reads DGGITQSPKYLFRKEGQNVTLSCEQNLNHDAMYWYRQDPGQGLRLIYYSQIVNDFQKGDIAEGYSVSREKKESFPLTVTSAQKNPTAFYLCASSIRLEDTQYFGPGTRLTVL.

The rearrangement joins TRBV12-3 or TRBV12-4 to TRBJ1-5; maybe TRBD1 (6 bases). V lost 6 bases and J lost 4, with 10 bases in between. The CDR3 is made up of 13 amino acids. CDR3 DNA: TGTGCCAGCAGCGTACAGGGAAATCAGCCCCAGCATTTT. The encoded protein is CASSVQGNQPQHF.

The chain combines TRBV12-3 or TRBV12-4 with TRBJ1-1; 7 bases are a match to TRBD1. The junction had 4 bases not matched to a gene; V was cut back by 1 base and J by 11 bases. This CDR3 has 12 amino acids. The CDR3 loop reads CASSLDRGFAFF. The CDR3 nucleotides are TGTGCCAGCAGTTTAGACAGGGGTTTTGCTTTCTTT.